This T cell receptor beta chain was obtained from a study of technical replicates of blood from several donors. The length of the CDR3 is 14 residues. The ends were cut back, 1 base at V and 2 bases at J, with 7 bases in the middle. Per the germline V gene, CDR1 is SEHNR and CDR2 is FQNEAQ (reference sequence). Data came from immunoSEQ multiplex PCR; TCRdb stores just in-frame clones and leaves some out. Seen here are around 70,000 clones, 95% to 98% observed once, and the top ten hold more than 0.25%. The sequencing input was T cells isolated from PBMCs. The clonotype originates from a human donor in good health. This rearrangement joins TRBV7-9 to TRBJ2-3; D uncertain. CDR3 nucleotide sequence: TGTGCCAGCAGCTTAGGTGGGCCCACAGATACGCAGTATTTT. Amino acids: CASSLGGPTDTQYF.